Below, 12 T cell receptor beta chains from the same sample are listed, as sequenced in a study of identical twins. MiXCR, applied by TCRdb to the 5' RACE reads, yields one record per CDR3 protein. Here the sample spans approximately 230,000 distinct CDR3 sequences, 6.5% being singletons. A further study also used this sample, focusing on T cells expressing NK-cell markers.

Specimen: CD8+ T cells sorted from blood. Receptor source: a woman aged 18-29 years in good health.

This clonotype was observed many times. V and J are TRBV12-3 or TRBV12-4 and TRBJ2-3; 9 nucleotides agree with TRBD1. J gave up 2 bases and V 5 bases, and 5 bases lay outside the gene matches. This CDR3 spans 15 amino acids. CDR3 loop: CASSAGTGLTDTQYF. The DNA of the CDR3 is TGTGCCAGCAGTGCCGGGACAGGGCTCACAGATACGCAGTATTTT.

This clonotype was detected ten times or more. The V call is TRBV4-1, the J call TRBJ2-1, with 11 bases fitting TRBD2. Per germline, CDR1 MGHRA and CDR2 YSYEKL. Germline trimming cut 0 bases from V and 10 bases from J; bases unmatched to any gene: 14. This CDR3 spans 18 amino acids. The CDR3, as DNA: TGCGCCAGCAGCCAAGACATGGCCGGGACTAGCGGCGGACTGGAGCAGTTCTTC. Amino acids: CASSQDMAGTSGGLEQFF.

J is TRBJ1-1 and V is TRBV19; tentatively, D is TRBD1 (5 bases). Looked up from germline, CDR1 is LNHDA and CDR2 is SQIVND (reference sequence). The CDR3 has 15 residues. Trimming cost V 6 bases and J 8 bases, with 22 bases left between them. CDR3 region: CASSDLPEGRAEAFF. CDR3 nucleotide sequence: TGTGCCAGTAGCGACCTCCCGGAGGGCAGGGCAGAAGCTTTCTTT.

This clonotype was detected ten times or more. The chain combines TRBV25-1 with TRBJ1-4; D unclear. V was clipped by 4 bases and J by 5 bases, with 20 bases between them. The CDR3 spans 17 residues. CDR1 is MGHDK, CDR2 SYGVNS, per germline. CDR3 in amino acids: CASSGAGNRVQNEKLFF. The CDR3 region has the DNA TGTGCCAGCAGTGGGGCAGGCAACCGGGTCCAAAATGAAAAACTGTTTTTT.

At least ten counts were recorded for this clonotype. The chain links TRBV5-1 to TRBJ1-1; D might be TRBD1 (5 bases). The ends were cut back, 5 bases at V and 4 bases at J, with 12 bases in the middle. The CDR3 sequence is 13 residues long. CDR1 and CDR2 from the germline V gene are SGHRS and YFSETQ. The CDR3 nucleotides are TGCGCCAGCAGGGAGGGGCTAGGCACTGAAGCTTTCTTT. Translating gives CASREGLGTEAFF.

The J gene is TRBJ2-5, the V gene TRBV13, with D uncertain. The CDR3 sequence is 13 residues long. V shed 1 base and J shed 2 bases, with 5 bases lying between them. CDR1 is PRHDT, CDR2 FYEKMQ, per germline (reference sequence). The CDR3 DNA reads as TGTGCCAGCAGCTTAGAGGTACAAGAGACCCAGTACTTC. This gives the protein CASSLEVQETQYF. Filled out from reference TRBV13 and TRBJ2-5, the complete variable domain reads AAGVIQSPRHLIKEKRETATLKCYPIPRHDTVYWYQQGPGQDPQFLISFYEKMQSDKGSIPDRFSAQQFSDYHSELNMSSLELGDSALYFCASSLEVQETQYFGPGTRLLVL.

The rearrangement uses TRBV6-5 and TRBJ1-2; 7 nucleotides align to TRBD1. With V trimmed by 3 bases and J by 4 bases, 8 bases remained unmatched. This CDR3 region has 15 residues. Germline V gene lookup returns CDR1 MNHEY and CDR2 SVGAGI. DNA of the CDR3: TGTGCCAGCAGTTATGTGACAGGGATATCCTATGGCTACACCTTC. It codes for CASSYVTGISYGYTF.

The chain joins TRBV4-2 to TRBJ2-1, with D possibly TRBD2 on 5 matching bases. Trimming removed 3 bases at V and 6 bases at J, with 12 bases between. Germline V CDR1 and CDR2: LGHNA, YNFKEQ. The CDR3 contains 14 residues. The CDR3 is CASSHTAGPNEQFF. For the CDR3, the DNA is TGTGCCAGCAGCCATACGGCGGGCCCCAATGAGCAGTTCTTC.

This clonotype was observed a few times. The J gene is TRBJ2-7, the V gene TRBV11-3, with 10 positions matching TRBD2. V trimming: 0 bases; J trimming: 4 bases; junction bases outside the gene matches: 3. The CDR3 totals 15 residues. The germline V gene has CDR1 SGHNT and CDR2 YENEEA. The CDR3 is CASSLEPSGGYEQYF. CDR3 DNA sequence: TGTGCCAGCAGCTTAGAGCCTAGCGGGGGATACGAGCAGTACTTC.

The sample holds a few counts of this clonotype. The V gene is TRBV9, the J gene TRBJ1-5; TRBD1 agrees at 7 bases. There are 14 residues in the CDR3. Trimming at V came to 3 bases and at J to 10 bases, leaving 10 bases not matched to a gene. CDR1 is SGDLS, CDR2 YYNGEE, per germline. The CDR3 DNA is TGTGCCAGCAGCGCATCTAGGGGGGACAGTCCCCAGCATTTT. Its translation: CASSASRGDSPQHF. The full variable domain, rest sourced from reference TRBV9 and TRBJ1-5, is DSGVTQTPKHLITATGQRVTLRCSPRSGDLSVYWYQQSLDQGLQFLIQYYNGEERAKGNILERFSAQQFPDLHSELNLSSLELGDSALYFCASSASRGDSPQHFGDGTRLSIL.

This sequence joins TRBV29-1 and TRBJ2-7; no clear D gene. The CDR3 spans 12 residues. The V end was cut by 4 bases, the J end by 2 bases, with 9 bases between. Germline CDR1 reads SQVTM; CDR2 reads ANQGSEA. DNA of the CDR3: TGCAGCGTTGCGGGTCTAGCCTACGAGCAGTACTTC. Encoded protein: CSVAGLAYEQYF.

This clonotype was seen only a few times. A read error may account for a junction end that differs from germline. The rearrangement uses TRBV5-6 and TRBJ1-2; D might be TRBD1 (5 bases). This CDR3 is built from 16 residues. Per the germline V gene, CDR1 is SGHDT and CDR2 is YYEEEE. CDR3 sequence reads: CASSYLHDVVRGSVAF. The CDR3 DNA follows: TGTGCCAGCAGCTATCTGCACGACGTGGTGCGGGGCAGCGTCGCCTTC. The whole variable domain, filled in from reference TRBV5-6 and TRBJ1-2, reads DAGVTQSPTHLIKTRGQQVTLRCSPKSGHDTVSWYQQALGQGPQFIFQYYEEEERQRGNFPDRFSGHQFPNYSSELNVNALLLGDSALYLCASSYLHDVVRGSVAFGSGTRLTVV.